This T cell receptor beta chain was retrieved from a study of regulatory T cells in long-lasting Graves disease. Study results and caveats: Segments TRBV28, TRBJ1-2 and TRBJ2-5 showed preferential usage in persistent disease.

This CDR3 is built from 13 residues. CDR1 and CDR2 (germline): LNHDA, SQIVND (reference sequence). Concerning this clonotype: What it binds is not known. At one of its ends the junction is not consistent with the germline gene, which may arise from a read error.

Time point defined: newly diagnosed GD, antithyroid drugs for less than 3 months. There was RNA extracted from PBMCs, and the TCR library was made from it. Assembly of TCR beta libraries relied on iRepertoire HTBI primers together with Arm-PCR of CDR3 regions. Original processing notes: Samples jointly harbored 60 to 70 TRBV and 14 to 15 TRBJ segments. TCRdb used MiXCR to reprocess the multiplex PCR reads, holding one entry per CDR3 protein. It is TCRdb's table, rather than the study itself, that gives the V and J calls and clone size. The sample consists of approximately 480,000 distinct CDR3 sequences, around 15% of them appearing once. These sequences were also reported in another study, on T cells in Graves' hyperthyroidism and ophthalmopathy. That paper notes: Blood held most thyroid clonotypes expanded above 0.001 frequency. Ophthalmopathy, as predicted by the model, came a median around 6 months after the prediction.

The input for sequencing was peripheral blood mononuclear cells (PBMCs), taken at new diagnosis, from a patient treated with antithyroid drugs. V and J are TRBV19 and TRBJ2-1; D might be TRBD2 (6 bases). This receptor was identified in a man aged 40-49 years with Graves disease. CDR3 residues: CASSQQDYSEQFF. The CDR3 region has the DNA TGTGCCAGTAGCCAACAGGACTACAGTGAGCAGTTCTTC.